The present T cell receptor (beta chain) was sequenced within a study of blood T cell repertoires in COVID-19. Across the study: Sources were T cells, B-cell-depleted T cells, or PBMCs; the material itself was cDNA or gDNA.

The CDR3 is 14 residues long. Deletions cut 7 bases from V and 4 bases from J, with 16 bases between. CDR1 and CDR2 (germline): LNHDA, SQIVND (reference sequence). Some clones are missing from TCRdb's copy, which holds only in-frame ones; the method was immunoSEQ multiplex PCR. Here the sample spans some 250,000 clones, roughly four fifths being singletons. A few counts support this clone. The Seattle site enrolled patients during active infection and followed them longitudinally. The TCR sequence derives from a woman at least 80 years old with COVID-19, enrolled during active disease. The chain employs TRBV19 and TRBJ1-1; the D is unclear. The sequenced material came from peripheral blood. CDR3 nucleotide sequence: TGTGCCAGTATCCCCCAGCGGACCGGCACTGAAGCTTTCTTT. The encoded protein is CASIPQRTGTEAFF.